This passage covers 23 T cell receptor beta chains from one sample sequenced in a study of cytomegalovirus exposure and HLA in healthy donors. Researchers ran the PCR with 60 Vbeta and 13 Jbeta primers. The data were produced by immunoSEQ multiplex PCR, yet TCRdb's version contains in-frame clones alone and is incomplete. The sample includes 75,000 to 90,000 clones, approximately 79% seen only once; the top ten take around a fifth. Sample: PBMCs. All receptors come from a woman in her 40s in good health and CMV-seropositive.

The rearrangement uses TRBV2 and TRBJ1-2; D is possibly TRBD1 (6 bases). Germline V gene sequence: CDR1 SNHLY, CDR2 FYNNEI. The CDR3 contains 16 residues. V dropped 6 bases and J dropped 3 bases, with 20 bases sitting between them. The CDR3 region is CASSLRTRDTHYGYTF. The CDR3 region has the DNA TGTGCCAGCAGCCTCAGAACCCGGGACACGCACTATGGCTACACCTTC.

CDR3 loop: CASSKKGRGSNEKLFF. The CDR3 region has the DNA TGTGCCAGCAGCAAGAAGGGCAGGGGGTCTAATGAAAAACTGTTTTTT. The genes are TRBV7-6 and TRBJ1-4, with TRBD1 identical over 7 bases. This CDR3 has 16 residues. V lost 5 bases to trimming and J lost 3 bases; unmatched junction nucleotides: 9. Germline CDR1 is SGHVS and CDR2 is FNYEAQ. The variable domain in full, with the rest retrieved from reference TRBV7-6 and TRBJ1-4, is GAGVSQSPRYKVTKRGQDVALRCDPISGHVSLYWYRQALGQGPEFLTYFNYEAQQDKSGLPNDRFSAERPEGSISTLTIQRTEQRDSAMYRCASSKKGRGSNEKLFFGSGTQLSVL.

This clone was observed a few times. The chain is built from TRBV11-2 and TRBJ2-1; TRBD2 agrees at 12 bases. Germline V gene data show CDR1 as SGHAT and CDR2 as FQNNGV. The CDR3 has 16 residues. Losses at the gene ends were 7 bases for V and 0 bases for J; bases not matched to a gene: 4. The CDR3: CASTSTSGSSYNEQFF. The CDR3 DNA follows: TGTGCCAGCACCTCGACTAGCGGGAGCTCCTACAATGAGCAGTTCTTC.

The V gene is TRBV7-2, the J gene TRBJ1-4; 7 bases agree with TRBD1. This CDR3 region has 14 residues. V lost 3 bases to trimming and J lost 4 bases; unmatched junction nucleotides: 2. Germline assignment: CDR1 SGHTA and CDR2 FQGNSA. CDR3: CASSLTGNNEKLFF. The CDR3 DNA sequence: TGTGCCAGCAGCTTGACAGGGAATAATGAAAAACTGTTTTTT.

This chain links TRBV2 with TRBJ1-2, with D uncertain. Trimming shortened V by 6 bases and J by 1 base, and 12 bases separated the two germline ends. Per germline, CDR1 SNHLY and CDR2 FYNNEI. This CDR3 comprises 14 residues. The CDR3 loop reads CASRPGRDNYGYTF. DNA for the CDR3: TGTGCCAGCAGGCCAGGACGGGATAACTATGGCTACACCTTC. The full variable domain, its missing parts supplied by reference TRBV2 and TRBJ1-2, is EPEVTQTPSHQVTQMGQEVILRCVPISNHLYFYWYRQILGQKVEFLVSFYNNEISEKSEIFDDQFSVERPDGSNFTLKIRSTKLEDSAMYFCASRPGRDNYGYTFGSGTRLTVV.

The gene calls are TRBV5-1 and TRBJ2-6; TRBD1 matches at 10 bases. CDR3 length: 19 residues. The germline CDR1 and CDR2 sequences are SGHRS and YFSETQ. V shed 4 bases, J shed 0 bases, and the junction held 10 bases outside the gene matches. In nucleotides, the CDR3 is TGCGCCAGCAGCCAGGGGGCGACAGGGGGCCTCTCTGGGGCCAACGTCCTGACTTTC. Residues: CASSQGATGGLSGANVLTF.

J is TRBJ1-2 and V is TRBV7-9, with 9 bases lining up with TRBD1. With 5 bases clipped from V and 5 bases from J, the junction kept 12 bases outside the gene matches. The germline V gene has CDR1 SEHNR and CDR2 FQNEAQ (reference sequence). This CDR3 is 16 amino acids long. CDR3 protein: CASSTPGGQGEYGYTF. DNA for the CDR3: TGTGCCAGCAGCACCCCAGGGGGACAGGGAGAATATGGCTACACCTTC.

In DNA, the CDR3 is TGTGCCAGCAGTTTAGGGCCAGGGGGCGCCCCCGGGGAGCTGTTTTTT. It is translated as CASSLGPGGAPGELFF. The V call is TRBV28, the J call TRBJ2-2; 8 bases align to TRBD1. J was trimmed by 6 bases and V by 2 bases; bases with no gene match: 8. The germline gives CDR1 MDHEN, CDR2 SYDVKM. There are 16 residues in the CDR3.

This chain links TRBV5-1 with TRBJ1-1; maybe TRBD1 (5 bases). Trimming pared 6 bases from V and 0 bases from J, leaving 12 bases between. Germline CDR1 SGHRS, CDR2 YFSETQ. CDR3 length: 14 amino acids. CDR3 nucleotide sequence: TGCGCCAGCAACCTCGGGGGTTTGAACACTGAAGCTTTCTTT. Protein product: CASNLGGLNTEAFF.

The V gene is TRBV5-4, the J gene TRBJ2-7; D may be TRBD2 (6 bases). Germline V gene sequence: CDR1 SGHNT, CDR2 YYREEE (reference sequence). This CDR3 spans 15 amino acids. Deletions cut 1 base from V and 2 bases from J, with 13 bases between. The CDR3 DNA reads as TGTGCCAGCAGCTTGCCGGGGACTTTTACCTACGAGCAGTACTTC. Its protein product is CASSLPGTFTYEQYF. The full variable domain, its missing parts supplied by reference TRBV5-4 and TRBJ2-7, is ETGVTQSPTHLIKTRGQQVTLRCSSQSGHNTVSWYQQALGQGPQFIFQYYREEENGRGNFPPRFSGLQFPNYSSELNVNALELDDSALYLCASSLPGTFTYEQYFGPGTRLTVT.

This clone was seen more than once but under ten times. For the CDR3, the DNA is TGTGCCAGCAGCTTATTGGCCTCTGGGGCCAACGTCCTGACTTTC. As protein: CASSLLASGANVLTF. The rearrangement links TRBV5-6 to TRBJ2-6; D is ambiguous. The CDR3 is made up of 15 amino acids. Germline V gene data show CDR1 as SGHDT and CDR2 as YYEEEE. V shed 2 bases and J shed 0 bases, with 6 bases lying between them.

V usage is TRBV6-1 and J usage is TRBJ2-1, with TRBD2 matching over 12 bases. There are 16 residues in the CDR3. Germline-derived CDR1 and CDR2 are MNHNS and SASEGT. Germline trimming cut 2 bases from V and 4 bases from J; bases unmatched to any gene: 3. The CDR3 loop is CASSERTSGTYNEQFF. The CDR3 coding sequence is TGTGCCAGCAGTGAAAGGACTAGCGGGACGTACAATGAGCAGTTCTTC.

The CDR3 reads CAWSPNREAFF. In DNA form, the CDR3 reads TGTGCCTGGAGCCCTAACAGGGAAGCTTTCTTT. The chain employs TRBV30 and TRBJ1-1; D possibly corresponds to TRBD1 (5 bases). Germline CDR1 and CDR2: GTSNPN and SVGIG (reference sequence). V was shortened by 3 bases and J by 8 bases, with 10 bases between the two germline ends. The CDR3 runs 11 residues.

The rearrangement links TRBV15 to TRBJ2-3, with TRBD2 as a possible D gene (5 bases). Trimming removed 1 base at V and 0 bases at J, with 11 bases between. The germline CDR1 and CDR2 sequences are LNHNV and YYDKDF (reference sequence). The CDR3 runs to 16 residues. CDR3 in DNA: TGTGCCACCAGCAGAGGTAGTCTAGCCAGCACAGATACGCAGTATTTT. The encoded protein is CATSRGSLASTDTQYF.

This clone was recorded a few times. This rearrangement joins TRBV25-1 to TRBJ1-1, with TRBD1 matching 8 bases. V was pared by 3 bases and J by 5 bases, with 2 bases of the junction left unmatched. The CDR3 is made up of 13 amino acids. CDR1 is MGHDK and CDR2 is SYGVNS in the germline V gene. The chain's CDR3 is CASSDRGLTEAFF. In DNA, the CDR3 is TGTGCCAGCAGTGACAGGGGGCTGACTGAAGCTTTCTTT.

This chain uses TRBV7-9 with TRBJ2-3; D is undetermined. The V and J ends lost 6 bases and 4 bases respectively, with 17 bases between them. Per germline, CDR1 SEHNR and CDR2 FQNEAQ (reference sequence). The CDR3 extends over 15 amino acids. The CDR3 bases are TGTGCCAGCAGGCCATTACCTCACGGAGCAGATACGCAGTATTTT. Its translation is CASRPLPHGADTQYF.

This sequence joins TRBV9 and TRBJ2-7; 7 bases are a match to TRBD2. The CDR3 sequence is 17 residues long. Trimming removed 5 bases from V and 2 bases from J; junction bases left unmatched: 16. Looked up from germline, CDR1 is SGDLS and CDR2 is YYNGEE. CDR3 in amino acids: CASSISAGAGRTYEQYF. CDR3 bases: TGTGCCAGCAGTATTTCTGCCGGAGCGGGGAGAACCTACGAGCAGTACTTC.

In this sample, this clone turned up a few times. The V and J genes are TRBV7-8 and TRBJ2-1; 8 bases are shared with TRBD1. V lost 1 base and J lost 4; bases outside the gene matches: 15. This CDR3 is built from 19 residues. Looked up from germline, CDR1 is SGHVS and CDR2 is FQNEAQ. The CDR3 here is CASSLDLSLTGVVYNEQFF. DNA of the CDR3: TGTGCCAGCAGCTTAGACCTCAGCTTGACAGGGGTGGTTTACAATGAGCAGTTCTTC.

This chain uses TRBV6-5 with TRBJ2-3; tentatively, D is TRBD1 (6 bases). This CDR3 comprises 14 residues. V was clipped by 5 bases and J by 3 bases, with 12 bases between them. CDR1 is MNHEY, CDR2 SVGAGI, per germline. This chain's CDR3 is CASSKQGGTDTQYF. CDR3 in DNA: TGTGCCAGCAGTAAACAGGGTGGGACAGATACGCAGTATTTT.

In its sample, this clone was seen a few times. This rearrangement joins TRBV27 to TRBJ2-1; possible D gene TRBD1, 5 bases. This CDR3 has 13 residues. Germline V CDR1 and CDR2: MNHEY, SMNVEV (reference sequence). Trimming took 4 bases from V and 7 from J, leaving 11 bases between them. CDR3 DNA: TGTGCCAGCAGTTGGACATTCGGGAATGAGCAGTTCTTC. Its protein is CASSWTFGNEQFF.

This sequence joins TRBV21-1 and TRBJ1-5; the D call of TRBD1 is as the table states it, not checked on the DNA. TRBV21-1 is a documented pseudogene. The CDR3 has 14 residues. This CDR3 reads CASDREYSNQPQHF. CDR3 nucleotide sequence: TGTGCCAGCGACAGGGAATATAGCAATCAGCCCCAGCATTTT.

This chain uses TRBV7-2 with TRBJ1-1; weak D call: TRBD1 (5 bases). V shed 0 bases and J shed 10 bases, with 9 bases lying between them. Germline V gene lookup returns CDR1 SGHTA and CDR2 FQGNSA. This CDR3 has 12 residues. The CDR3 reads CASSLARGVAFF. The CDR3 bases are TGTGCCAGCAGCTTAGCGCGGGGGGTAGCTTTCTTT.

The chain combines TRBV5-4 with TRBJ1-1; D gene ambiguous. The CDR3 runs to 12 residues. Looked up from germline, CDR1 is SGHNT and CDR2 is YYREEE (reference sequence). Trimming stripped 5 bases from V and 6 bases from J, with 11 bases between. The CDR3 DNA sequence: TGTGCCAGCAGTTTACAGTCTTCTGAAGCTTTCTTT. This encodes CASSLQSSEAFF.